The rows below give T cell receptor beta chains drawn from one sample of a study of cytomegalovirus exposure and HLA in healthy donors. TCRdb's copy holds only in-frame clones and misses some; the assay was immunoSEQ multiplex PCR. The data contain about 140,000 clones, 60% to 80% of them singletons. Sequencing was performed on PBMCs. The receptors stem from a man aged 18 to 29 in good health and CMV-seronegative. The CDR3 runs from the conserved cysteine through the conserved F or W. Fields, in order: clone size, CDR3 length, J gene, V gene, D gene, CDR3 protein, CDR3 DNA. The D gene is left open where the match is weak. Clone size is not always given. Where it is, it says once, few, many or a class for expanded clones.

>NA|14|TRBJ2-7|TRBV4-3|TRBD1
CASSQVGTDDEQYF
TGCGCCAGCAGCCAAGTGGGGACAGACGACGAGCAGTACTTC
>NA|15|TRBJ1-2|TRBV29-1|TRBD1
CSVEATSAGGRGYTF
TGCAGCGTTGAAGCTACTTCCGCAGGGGGACGTGGCTACACCTTC
>few|15|TRBJ2-3|TRBV5-1|TRBD1
CASSLDRGRLDTQYF
TGCGCCAGCAGCCTTGACAGGGGGCGATTAGATACGCAGTATTTT
>NA|13|TRBJ2-7|TRBV5-4|NA
CASSLGLTYEQYF
TGTGCCAGCAGCCTGGGCCTAACCTACGAGCAGTACTTC
>few|15|TRBJ2-7|TRBV4-3|NA
CASSQGAGAPNEQYF
TGCGCCAGCAGCCAAGGGGCAGGGGCGCCCAACGAGCAGTACTTC
>few|15|TRBJ1-5|TRBV7-8|TRBD1
CASSLYQGADQPQHF
TGTGCCAGCAGCCTATACCAGGGGGCGGATCAGCCCCAGCATTTT
>NA|15|TRBJ2-7|TRBV6-5|TRBD1
CASSYAGTGGEEQYF
TGTGCCAGCAGTTACGCCGGGACAGGGGGCGAGGAGCAGTACTTC
>NA|12|TRBJ2-7|TRBV4-1|NA
CASSQGGYEQYF
TGCGCCAGCAGCCAAGGCGGCTACGAGCAGTACTTC
>NA|14|TRBJ1-1|TRBV5-1|TRBD1
CASSLGQVEKKAFF
TGCGCCAGCAGCCTAGGACAGGTTGAGAAAAAAGCTTTCTTT
>NA|14|TRBJ1-3|TRBV5-8|NA
CASKTAYSGNTIYF
TGTGCCAGCAAGACAGCTTACTCTGGAAACACCATATATTTT
>NA|15|TRBJ1-1|TRBV7-2|NA
CASSAKLGLPAEAFF
TGTGCCAGCAGCGCAAAATTGGGCCTACCGGCTGAAGCTTTCTTT
>NA|16|TRBJ1-5|TRBV27|TRBD1
CASSPSGGAGNQPQHF
TGTGCCAGCAGTCCCTCAGGGGGCGCAGGCAATCAGCCCCAGCATTTT
>few|16|TRBJ2-1|TRBV5-4|TRBD1
CASSPRTGGSYNEQFF
TGTGCCAGCAGCCCCCGGACAGGGGGCTCCTACAATGAGCAGTTCTTC
>NA|18|TRBJ2-1|TRBV4-3|TRBD1
CASSQFVTRTGLGNEQFF
TGCGCCAGCAGCCAGTTCGTGACTCGGACAGGGCTGGGCAATGAGCAGTTCTTC
>NA|12|TRBJ1-2|TRBV30|NA
CAWNSSPKGYTF
TGTGCCTGGAACAGCAGCCCTAAAGGCTACACCTTC
>NA|15|TRBJ1-2|TRBV5-6|TRBD1
CASSLVDRGNYGYTF
TGTGCCAGCAGCTTGGTGGACAGGGGTAACTATGGCTACACCTTC
>NA|13|TRBJ1-1|TRBV19|NA
CASSIGLDTEAFF
TGTGCCAGTAGTATAGGTCTCGACACTGAAGCTTTCTTT
>NA|16|TRBJ2-5|TRBV7-9|TRBD2
CASSPRTSGGEETQYF
TGTGCCAGCAGCCCCCGGACTAGCGGGGGGGAAGAGACCCAGTACTTC
>NA|15|TRBJ2-7|TRBV27|TRBD2
CASSPLGAGSYEQYF
TGTGCCAGCAGCCCACTTGGAGCGGGGTCCTACGAGCAGTACTTC
>NA|15|TRBJ2-3|TRBV15|TRBD1
CATSRDRSSTDTQYF
TGTGCCACCAGCCGGGACAGGTCTAGCACAGATACGCAGTATTTT
>NA|14|TRBJ2-1|TRBV27|TRBD1
CASSSWTGVNEQFF
TGTGCCAGCAGTTCCTGGACAGGGGTTAATGAGCAGTTCTTC
>NA|14|TRBJ1-4|TRBV11-2|NA
CASSLGGGYEKLFF
TGTGCCAGCAGCTTAGGGGGAGGGTATGAAAAACTGTTTTTT
>NA|15|TRBJ2-1|TRBV7-9|TRBD2
CASSSTSGTYNEQFF
TGTGCCAGCAGCTCGACGAGCGGGACCTACAATGAGCAGTTCTTC
>NA|14|TRBJ2-5|TRBV5-4|NA
CASSLDRYQETQYF
TGTGCCAGCAGCTTGGACCGGTACCAAGAGACCCAGTACTTC
>NA|16|TRBJ2-1|TRBV7-2|NA
CASSQAGRGIYNEQFF
TGTGCCAGCAGCCAGGCGGGGCGGGGAATATACAATGAGCAGTTCTTC